The T cell receptor (beta chain) described here comes from a study of blood T cell repertoires in COVID-19. In the study overall: Sites in the United States, Italy and Spain provided acute and convalescent COVID-19 samples. Nucleic acid was either cDNA or gDNA, and it came from T cells, B-cell-depleted T cells, or PBMCs.

The CDR3 is 15 residues long. The germline CDR1 and CDR2 sequences are GTSNPN and SVGIG (reference sequence). With V trimmed by 2 bases and J by 3 bases, 7 bases remained unmatched. Across under 25 US areas, participants ranged in age from 18 to 89 years. Original processing notes: The assay estimated nucleated cells by amplifying reference gene primers. Data came from immunoSEQ multiplex PCR; TCRdb stores just in-frame clones and leaves some out. D and trimming were read from the DNA, whereas the V and J calls and clone size are those reported in that table. This repertoire shows about 480,000 clones, roughly 90% found once; its top ten account for over 1.5%.

Sequenced input: PBMCs or T cells enriched from blood (not recorded which). This clonotype was sampled from a middle-aged woman who had recovered from COVID-19. The chain combines TRBV30 with TRBJ1-1, with 9 bases aligning to TRBD1. CDR3 protein: CAWSRTGQGDTEAFF. The CDR3 DNA sequence: TGTGCCTGGAGTCGGACGGGACAGGGAGACACTGAAGCTTTCTTT.